This is a list of T cell receptor beta chains from one sample in a study of ipilimumab plus nivolumab after autologous stem cell transplantation. Sequenced by immunoSEQ multiplex PCR; TCRdb stores in-frame clones only, minus some. The profile shows 11,000 or so clones, around 75% of them singletons. The sequences come from PBMCs, collected in a trial of ipilimumab plus nivolumab as post-transplant consolidation. The receptors here all came from a male donor with multiple myeloma. Each CDR3 is given with its conserved first and last residue. A D gene is named only where the DNA matches it firmly. Expanded clones get a size class; other rows say once, few or many, or leave the size out.

>TRBJ2-7|NA|TRBV18|NA
TGTGCCAGCTCACCGATCAGCTCCTACGAGCAGTACTTC
CASSPISSYEQYF
>TRBJ2-1|NA|TRBV9|NA
TGTGCCAGCAGCGTATCCCCGGACCACCCCCCGTTCTTC
CASSVSPDHPPFF
>TRBJ2-1|TRBD1|TRBV7-9|NA
TGTGCCAGCAGCGGACCTGGGACAGCTTACAATGAGCAGTTCTTC
CASSGPGTAYNEQFF
>TRBJ2-3|NA|TRBV7-9|NA
TGTGCCAGCAGCACCCGCGGGACCCCCCTGAGTGCAGATACGCAGTATTTT
CASSTRGTPLSADTQYF
>TRBJ2-7|NA|TRBV7-2|NA
TGTGCCAGCAGCTTAGTCTACGAGCAGTACTTC
CASSLVYEQYF
>TRBJ2-5|TRBD2|TRBV7-9|NA
TGTGCCAGCAGCCAACGGGGGACTAGCTTACTTGGAGAGACCCAGTACTTC
CASSQRGTSLLGETQYF
>TRBJ2-3|NA|TRBV7-9|once
TGTGCCAGCAGCGCCCGTGGGCGGGGTTGGCAGTATTTT
CASSARGRGWQYF
>TRBJ1-2|TRBD1|TRBV6-5|NA
TGTGCCAGCATCGAGACGGGACAGACAAACTATGGCTACACCTTC
CASIETGQTNYGYTF
>TRBJ2-5|TRBD2|TRBV5-1|NA
TGCGCCAGCAGCCCAACCTTGACTAGCAGCGGGGAGACCCAGTACTTC
CASSPTLTSSGETQYF
>TRBJ2-1|TRBD2|TRBV5-6|NA
TGTGCCAGCAGATCGGGACTAGCAGGGTTAAATGAGCAGTTCTTC
CASRSGLAGLNEQFF
>TRBJ1-2|TRBD1|TRBV19|NA
TGTGCCAGTAGTATGTCGGGACAGGGAGCGTGGAGTTATGGCTACACCTTC
CASSMSGQGAWSYGYTF
>TRBJ2-7|NA|TRBV27|NA
TGTGCCAGCAGTTTAAGCTCCTACGAGCAGTACTTC
CASSLSSYEQYF
>TRBJ2-7|NA|TRBV11-3|NA
TGTGCCAGCAGCTTGGCAGGGGGGAACGAGCAGTACTTC
CASSLAGGNEQYF
>TRBJ2-5|TRBD2|TRBV7-9|NA
TGTGCCAGCAGCTTCGGAGCGGGGGCTCAAGAGACCCAGTACTTC
CASSFGAGAQETQYF
>TRBJ1-5|NA|TRBV15|NA
TGTGCCACCAAGAGGAGCGGGGGGCGCGTTCAGCCCCAGCATTTT
CATKRSGGRVQPQHF
>TRBJ2-7|NA|TRBV7-9|NA
TGTGCCAGCAGCTCGCTTACAGGGTACCTCGAGCAGTACTTC
CASSSLTGYLEQYF
>TRBJ2-7|NA|TRBV2|once
TGTGCCAGCCGGAAGGGGGAAAACACCTACGAGCAGTACTTC
CASRKGENTYEQYF
>TRBJ1-5|NA|TRBV28|NA
TGTGCCAGCCGAGACAATCCGGGCGGCAATCAGCCCCAGCATTTT
CASRDNPGGNQPQHF
>TRBJ2-2|TRBD1|TRBV29-1|NA
TGCAGCGGGGACAGGGGAACCGGGGAGCTGTTTTTT
CSGDRGTGELFF
>TRBJ1-4|NA|TRBV30|once
TGTGCCTGGACCAACCCCCGGGACGTAACTAATGAAAAACTGTTTTTT
CAWTNPRDVTNEKLFF